The 21 T cell receptor beta chains below were found in one sample sequenced in a study of T cell repertoires in cytomegalovirus infection. These TCRs' antigens remain unknown. Using its own MiXCR run on the reads, TCRdb lists one record per CDR3 protein. This sample has 400,000 to 600,000 distinct CDR3 sequences; 40% to 50% occur once, and the top ten carry around 45%. The sequencing used cultured PBMCs, collected from culture after CMV antigen stimulation. Receptors originate from a human donor in good health (CMV status not recorded). Some clones in this sample may be carry-over from other donors' samples.

This chain uses TRBV6-6 with TRBJ2-7, with a weak D call TRBD2 (6 bases). Trimming took off 6 bases at V and 4 bases at J, with 13 bases between the two ends. This CDR3 comprises 13 residues. CDR1 MNHNY and CDR2 SVGAGI come from the germline V gene (reference sequence). The CDR3 loop reads CASRGWEDYEQYF. For the CDR3, the DNA is TGTGCCAGCAGAGGGTGGGAGGATTACGAGCAGTACTTC.

This chain joins TRBV6-1 and TRBJ2-3; TRBD1 aligns across 11 bases. Per germline, CDR1 MNHNS and CDR2 SASEGT. This CDR3 comprises 14 residues. With 7 bases clipped from V and 5 bases from J, the junction kept 5 bases outside the gene matches. CDR3 in amino acids: CASTRDRGLDTQYF. In DNA form, the CDR3 reads TGTGCCAGCACTAGGGACAGGGGGTTAGATACGCAGTATTTT.

This rearrangement joins TRBV7-7 to TRBJ2-3; unclear D gene. There are 13 residues in the CDR3. Germline loops: CDR1 SSHAT, CDR2 FNYEAQ (reference sequence). V lost 5 bases, J lost 5 bases, and 11 bases lay in between. CDR3 DNA: TGTGCCAGCAGCACACAAGAAGAAGATACGCAGTATTTT. This codes for CASSTQEEDTQYF. Together with reference TRBV7-7 and TRBJ2-3, the CDR3 gives the full variable domain: GAGVSQSPRYKVTKRGQDVTLRCDPISSHATLYWYQQALGQGPEFLTYFNYEAQPDKSGLPSDRFSAERPEGSISTLTIQRTEQRDSAMYRCASSTQEEDTQYFGPGTRLTVL.

This clonotype was counted between two and nine times. The rearrangement uses TRBV12-3 or TRBV12-4 and TRBJ1-6; D remains unclear. Trimming left V 0 bases short and J 10 bases short, with 10 bases between. The CDR3 consists of 14 residues. CDR3 loop: CASSLATPGSPLHF. DNA of the CDR3: TGTGCCAGCAGTTTAGCGACACCGGGATCACCCCTCCACTTT.

The chain joins TRBV5-4 to TRBJ2-2, with 8 bases fitting TRBD2. V shed 1 base and J 5 bases; nucleotides not matched to a gene: 1. In germline, CDR1 is SGHNT, CDR2 YYREEE (reference sequence). This CDR3 region has 14 residues. CDR3 in amino acids: CASSLSGGTGELFF. CDR3 nucleotides: TGTGCCAGCAGCTTGTCGGGAGGGACCGGGGAGCTGTTTTTT.

V and J are TRBV19 and TRBJ2-1; tentatively, D is TRBD2 (6 bases). Germline CDR1 LNHDA, CDR2 SQIVND (reference sequence). This CDR3 is built from 16 residues. Trimming cost V 3 bases and J 5 bases, with 17 bases left between them. CDR3 protein: CASSITSRGTNNEQFF. In nucleotides, the CDR3 is TGTGCCAGTAGTATTACGAGTCGGGGGACCAACAATGAGCAGTTCTTC.

V usage is TRBV10-3 and J usage is TRBJ2-3; D is undetermined. Trimming took off 9 bases at V and 1 base at J, with 11 bases between the two ends. The length of the CDR3 is 13 residues. Germline lookup yields CDR1 ENHRY and CDR2 SYGVKD. The CDR3, as DNA: TGTGCCATAGGCGACCTGGGCACAGATACGCAGTATTTT. Encoded protein: CAIGDLGTDTQYF.

The chain combines TRBV19 with TRBJ2-7; D gene uncertain. Germline V lookup: CDR1 LNHDA, CDR2 SQIVND (reference sequence). The CDR3 has 17 amino acids. Trimming cost V 5 bases and J 0 bases, with 20 bases left between them. The chain's CDR3 is CASSAWLRTEGSYEQYF. The CDR3 nucleotides read TGTGCCAGTAGTGCTTGGCTGAGAACAGAAGGCTCCTACGAGCAGTACTTC.

The CDR3 nucleotides read TGTGCCAGCAGCCCATCGCCCGGGTTAGGCCTGGGGGGCAATGAGCAGTTCTTC. Translated: CASSPSPGLGLGGNEQFF. The genes are TRBV7-8 and TRBJ2-1; maybe TRBD2 (6 bases). Germline V gene data show CDR1 as SGHVS and CDR2 as FQNEAQ. The CDR3 is made up of 18 amino acids. V lost 5 bases to trimming and J lost 6 bases, with 26 bases between them.

The chain has TRBV6-1 and TRBJ2-3; no firm D call. The CDR3 runs 14 residues. Germline V gene data show CDR1 as MNHNS and CDR2 as SASEGT. V gave up 5 bases and J gave up 7 bases, with 16 bases separating them. CDR3 DNA: TGTGCCAGCAGTTTCGTTGGGTTGGCAAATACGCAGTATTTT. This gives the protein CASSFVGLANTQYF.

This clonotype turned up a few times. The chain couples TRBV7-2 to TRBJ2-7; D is undetermined. CDR1 and CDR2 from the germline V gene are SGHTA and FQGNSA. The V gene lost 4 bases and the J gene lost 5 bases, with 15 bases spanning the gap. CDR3 size: 14 residues. The CDR3 DNA sequence: TGTGCCAGCAGCTCACGCGGCAGGCTTAACGAGCAGTACTTC. This translates into CASSSRGRLNEQYF.

CDR3 protein: CASSQAALGRETQYF. The CDR3 bases are TGCGCCAGCAGCCAAGCTGCCCTAGGGCGGGAGACCCAGTACTTC. This sequence joins TRBV4-1 and TRBJ2-5; D not certain. The germline gives CDR1 MGHRA, CDR2 YSYEKL. V dropped 1 base and J dropped 5 bases, with 14 bases sitting between them. CDR3 length: 15 amino acids.

This clonotype has a handful of counts. J is TRBJ1-1 and V is TRBV6-5; D gene unclear. Germline values: CDR1 MNHEY, CDR2 SVGAGI. V lost 1 base and J 0 bases, leaving 6 bases between the germline ends. This CDR3 spans 14 amino acids. CDR3 sequence reads: CASSYLDLNTEAFF. Here the CDR3 DNA reads TGTGCCAGCAGTTACTTGGACCTGAACACTGAAGCTTTCTTT.

V is TRBV7-8 and J is TRBJ2-1, with 7 bases matching TRBD2. The trim removed 4 bases at V and 6 bases at J, leaving 12 bases unmatched. The length of the CDR3 is 16 residues. Germline-derived CDR1 and CDR2 are SGHVS and FQNEAQ. The CDR3 DNA reads TGTGCCAGCAGCTATCGAGGCGGGAGTAGAAGCAATGAGCAGTTCTTC. Encoded protein: CASSYRGGSRSNEQFF. Together with reference TRBV7-8 and TRBJ2-1, the CDR3 gives the full variable domain: GAGVSQSPRYKVAKRGQDVALRCDPISGHVSLFWYQQALGQGPEFLTYFQNEAQLDKSGLPSDRFFAERPEGSVSTLKIQRTQQEDSAVYLCASSYRGGSRSNEQFFGPGTRLTVL.

The CDR3 loop is CASSLAGGWGASSGANVLTF. CDR3 DNA: TGTGCCAGCAGCTTAGCGGGGGGCTGGGGAGCAAGCTCTGGGGCCAACGTCCTGACTTTC. The chain joins TRBV7-2 to TRBJ2-6; D possibly uses TRBD1 or TRBD2 (6 bases each). The CDR3 runs to 20 residues. The V gene's germline CDR1 is SGHTA and CDR2 FQGNSA. The germline V and J ends were trimmed by 0 bases and 0 bases, with 18 bases remaining between them. Looking up the rest from reference TRBV7-2 and TRBJ2-6 gives the full variable domain: GAGVSQSPSNKVTEKGKDVELRCDPISGHTALYWYRQSLGQGLEFLIYFQGNSAPDKSGLPSDRFSAERTGGSVSTLTIQRTQQEDSAVYLCASSLAGGWGASSGANVLTFGAGSRLTVL.

This clonotype was seen ten or more times. The chain uses TRBV7-8 and TRBJ2-2; 11 positions match TRBD2. The CDR3 spans 18 residues. CDR1 and CDR2 from the germline V gene are SGHVS and FQNEAQ. V dropped 2 bases and J dropped 4; count of bases not matched to a gene: 9. The CDR3 here is CASSLPRLAGRSTGELFF. DNA for the CDR3: TGTGCCAGCAGCTTACCCCGACTAGCGGGGAGGAGCACCGGGGAGCTGTTTTTT. Full variable domain (outside the CDR3, taken from reference TRBV7-8 and TRBJ2-2): GAGVSQSPRYKVAKRGQDVALRCDPISGHVSLFWYQQALGQGPEFLTYFQNEAQLDKSGLPSDRFFAERPEGSVSTLKIQRTQQEDSAVYLCASSLPRLAGRSTGELFFGEGSRLTVL.

The chain joins TRBV12-3 or TRBV12-4 to TRBJ1-6; 8 positions agree with TRBD1. The CDR3 contains 16 residues. J gave up 4 bases and V 8 bases, and 10 bases lay outside the gene matches. The CDR3 DNA follows: TGTGCCAGCCGCAAGTCCGGGACAGGATATAATTCACCCCTCCACTTT. Its protein product is CASRKSGTGYNSPLHF.

The V call is TRBV4-2, the J call TRBJ2-5, with a possible D match to TRBD2 (7 bases). Germline V gene lookup returns CDR1 LGHNA and CDR2 YNFKEQ. With 1 base removed from V and 5 bases from J, the gap between germline ends came to 14 bases. The CDR3 has 15 residues. The CDR3: CASSQGRGAEETQYF. For the CDR3, the DNA is TGTGCCAGCAGCCAAGGCCGGGGGGCCGAGGAGACCCAGTACTTC.

The table lists this clonotype with a few counts. V is TRBV7-2 and J is TRBJ2-3; D might be TRBD1 or TRBD2, each matching 5 bases. Germline-derived CDR1 and CDR2 are SGHTA and FQGNSA. This CDR3 is built from 18 residues. Trimming removed 4 bases from V and 2 bases from J, with 22 bases in between. CDR3 residues: CASSSMPIGAAVTDTQYF. In DNA, the CDR3 is TGTGCCAGCAGCTCGATGCCCATCGGGGCGGCGGTCACAGATACGCAGTATTTT.

In DNA, the CDR3 is TGTGCCAGCTCGCAGACCGATAGGGGCTACACCTTC. Protein product: CASSQTDRGYTF. V is TRBV18 and J is TRBJ1-2; unclear D gene. The ends were cut back, 6 bases at V and 8 bases at J, with 13 bases in the middle. The CDR3 contains 12 residues. Germline-derived CDR1 and CDR2 are KGHSH and LQKENI.

The DNA for the CDR3 is TGTGCCAGCAGCTACGGGACTGTTCTTGCGGAGCTGTTTTTT. It specifies CASSYGTVLAELFF. This sequence joins TRBV7-9 and TRBJ2-2; possibly TRBD2 for D (6 bases). CDR3 size: 14 residues. The germline gives CDR1 SEHNR, CDR2 FQNEAQ (reference sequence). V lost 4 bases and J 10 bases, leaving 16 bases between the germline ends.